This entry lists 22 T cell receptor beta chains sequenced from one sample in a study of shared clonotypes between healthy human individuals. TCRdb's copy holds only in-frame clones and misses some; the assay was immunoSEQ multiplex PCR. The table includes roughly 2.1 million clones, roughly 91% detected once. CD45RO-negative cells were positively selected for CCR7, leaving out terminally differentiated effector memory CD45RA+ cells. The material sequenced was naive CD8+ T cells from PBMCs. The receptors shown here come from a man between 18 and 35 years old in good health. Some clones in this sample may be carry-over from other donors' samples.

The CDR3 sequence: CASSVWDRAPQPQHF. Here the CDR3 DNA reads TGTGCCAGCAGTGTATGGGACAGGGCGCCTCAGCCCCAGCATTTT. This chain links TRBV2 with TRBJ1-5, with 9 bases lining up with TRBD1. J lost 6 bases, V lost 4 bases, and 7 bases had no gene match. This CDR3 is 15 amino acids long. Germline V gene data show CDR1 as SNHLY and CDR2 as FYNNEI.

V gene TRBV4-3 combines with J gene TRBJ2-1, with D maybe TRBD2 (5 bases). The CDR3 length is 12 residues. V lost 1 base and J lost 7, with 5 bases in between. Per germline, CDR1 LGHNA and CDR2 YSLEER. CDR3 residues: CASSQGRNEQFF. The CDR3 DNA is TGCGCCAGCAGCCAAGGGAGGAATGAGCAGTTCTTC.

This chain uses TRBV27 with TRBJ1-5, with 9 bases matching TRBD1. J gave up 5 bases and V 10 bases, and 6 bases lay outside the gene matches. CDR1 and CDR2 (germline): MNHEY, SMNVEV (reference sequence). This CDR3 comprises 13 residues. DNA for the CDR3: TGTGCCACCGCCCGGGACAGGGATCAGCCCCAGCATTTT. Residues: CATARDRDQPQHF.

CDR3 sequence (DNA): TGCAGCGTTGTCCGGGACGGATTAAATATGCGGACCTACGAGCAGTACTTC. Its protein product is CSVVRDGLNMRTYEQYF. The gene calls are TRBV29-1 and TRBJ2-7; TRBD1 or TRBD2 may be the D gene (5 bases each). Trimming removed 4 bases from V and 2 bases from J, with 24 bases in between. Germline V lookup: CDR1 SQVTM, CDR2 ANQGSEA. The CDR3 spans 17 residues.

This chain connects TRBV9 to TRBJ2-7; possibly TRBD2 for D (6 bases). V lost 4 bases, J lost 3 bases, and 20 bases lay in between. CDR1 SGDLS and CDR2 YYNGEE come from the germline V gene. This CDR3 contains 16 residues. The CDR3 loop is CASSPRWGVLGYEQYF. The CDR3 coding sequence is TGTGCCAGCAGCCCCCGATGGGGGGTGCTAGGCTACGAGCAGTACTTC.

The rearrangement joins TRBV19 to TRBJ2-1; unclear D gene. The V end lost 2 bases, the J end lost 0 bases, and 8 bases lay between the germline ends. CDR1 and CDR2 from the germline V gene are LNHDA and SQIVND (reference sequence). This CDR3 contains 15 residues. Written as DNA, the CDR3 is TGTGCCAGTAGTATAATTAGGAGCTCCTACAATGAGCAGTTCTTC. It is translated as CASSIIRSSYNEQFF.

Regarding this clone: The same CDR3 is also encoded by other DNA sequences in this sample. The chain links TRBV5-6 to TRBJ2-7; D is undetermined. Germline CDR1 is SGHDT and CDR2 is YYEEEE. The CDR3 length is 12 residues. Trimming shortened V by 1 base and J by 4 bases, and 6 bases separated the two germline ends. The CDR3 is CASSLRGYEQYF. The CDR3 DNA reads TGTGCCAGCAGCTTGAGAGGTTACGAGCAGTACTTC.

The chain couples TRBV14 to TRBJ2-7, with 7 bases aligning to TRBD1. CDR1 is SGHDN and CDR2 is FVKESK in the germline V gene. This CDR3 region has 14 residues. The V and J ends lost 3 bases and 6 bases, in that order; junction bases with no gene match: 8. CDR3 coding DNA: TGTGCCAGCAGCCACACGGACAGGCGCGGCGAGCAGTACTTC. Translated: CASSHTDRRGEQYF.

V gene TRBV5-1 combines with J gene TRBJ2-7, with 10 bases fitting TRBD1. Trimming cost V 0 bases and J 3 bases; bases outside gene matches: 6. This CDR3 spans 16 amino acids. Germline CDR1 and CDR2: SGHRS and YFSETQ. CDR3: CASSLGSWTGGYEQYF. The CDR3 bases are TGCGCCAGCAGCTTGGGCTCCTGGACAGGGGGCTACGAGCAGTACTTC.

This clone appeared a single time. V is TRBV13 and J is TRBJ1-2; D gene uncertain. Between the trimmed V and J ends, which lost 5 bases and 4 bases, there was a span of 8 bases. The CDR3 contains 12 residues. The germline V gene has CDR1 PRHDT and CDR2 FYEKMQ (reference sequence). The CDR3 region has the DNA TGTGCCAGCAGCCCAAACAGCTATGGCTACACCTTC. The encoded protein is CASSPNSYGYTF.

V usage is TRBV30 and J usage is TRBJ2-6; possibly TRBD1 for D (5 bases). Per germline, CDR1 GTSNPN and CDR2 SVGIG (reference sequence). The V end was cut by 5 bases, the J end by 0 bases, with 8 bases between. The CDR3 extends over 14 amino acids. The CDR3 here is CAWGDSSGANVLTF. In DNA, the CDR3 is TGTGCCTGGGGCGACAGCTCTGGGGCCAACGTCCTGACTTTC.

DNA for the CDR3: TGTGCCAGCAGTACTGGGGGGGGCCCATATAGCAATCAGCCCCAGCATTTT. Translating gives CASSTGGGPYSNQPQHF. The V call is TRBV9, the J call TRBJ1-5; TRBD1 might be the D (6 bases). Germline loops: CDR1 SGDLS, CDR2 YYNGEE. V was clipped by 5 bases and J by 0 bases, with 18 bases between them. The CDR3 is made up of 17 amino acids.

The rearrangement joins TRBV5-4 to TRBJ2-1, with 10 bases that match TRBD2. Germline V gene data show CDR1 as SGHNT and CDR2 as YYREEE (reference sequence). Unmatched junction bases numbered 2, after V lost 1 base and J lost 7 bases. The CDR3 extends over 14 amino acids. The CDR3 DNA sequence: TGTGCCAGCAGCTTGTCTAGCGGGAGTAATGAGCAGTTCTTC. The encoded protein is CASSLSSGSNEQFF. Filled out from reference TRBV5-4 and TRBJ2-1, the complete variable domain reads ETGVTQSPTHLIKTRGQQVTLRCSSQSGHNTVSWYQQALGQGPQFIFQYYREEENGRGNFPPRFSGLQFPNYSSELNVNALELDDSALYLCASSLSSGSNEQFFGPGTRLTVL.

This rearrangement joins TRBV15 to TRBJ2-5, with TRBD2 matching 10 bases. This CDR3 is 15 amino acids long. Germline V gives CDR1 LNHNV, CDR2 YYDKDF (reference sequence). Trimming took 3 bases from V and 5 from J; bases not matched to a gene: 6. CDR3 coding DNA: TGTGCCACCAGCAGGAGCCTAGCGGGGGCGGAGACCCAGTACTTC. This gives the protein CATSRSLAGAETQYF.

The rearrangement uses TRBV27 and TRBJ1-2; maybe TRBD1 (5 bases). The CDR3 covers 15 residues. The germline V gene encodes CDR1 MNHEY and CDR2 SMNVEV (reference sequence). V dropped 3 bases and J dropped 4 bases, with 15 bases sitting between them. The CDR3, as DNA: TGTGCCAGCAGTTTCGGGGGGACGGGATTCTATGGCTACACCTTC. Translating it yields CASSFGGTGFYGYTF.

The genes are TRBV11-2 and TRBJ2-7; 7 positions agree with TRBD1. CDR1 is SGHAT, CDR2 FQNNGV, per germline. Trimming cost V 8 bases and J 9 bases; bases outside gene matches: 10. This CDR3 has 12 residues. The CDR3 sequence is CASGVGGKGQYF. The CDR3 bases are TGTGCCAGCGGGGTAGGGGGCAAGGGGCAGTACTTC.

The V gene is TRBV6-5, the J gene TRBJ2-7, with 9 positions matching TRBD1. V was clipped by 0 bases and J by 5 bases; unmatched bases: 2. Looked up from germline, CDR1 is MNHEY and CDR2 is SVGAGI. This CDR3 is built from 14 residues. DNA of the CDR3: TGTGCCAGCAGTTACTCACAGGGGGCTCACGAGCAGTACTTC. Residues: CASSYSQGAHEQYF.

This chain joins TRBV7-9 and TRBJ2-7, with D unresolved. There are 15 residues in the CDR3. Trimming removed 5 bases from V and 0 bases from J, with 14 bases in between. Germline V gene data show CDR1 as SEHNR and CDR2 as FQNEAQ (reference sequence). CDR3 nucleotide sequence: TGTGCCAGCAGCCCCCGAGAGTCTAGCTCCTACGAGCAGTACTTC. Residues: CASSPRESSSYEQYF.

The rearrangement joins TRBV30 to TRBJ2-2, with a weak D call TRBD1 (6 bases). The CDR3 is 15 residues long. V lost 0 bases and J lost 3, with 11 bases in between. Germline-derived CDR1 and CDR2 are GTSNPN and SVGIG (reference sequence). Written as DNA, the CDR3 is TGTGCCTGGAGTGTAAGGGGGAGTGACACCGGGGAGCTGTTTTTT. The encoded protein is CAWSVRGSDTGELFF.

The chain is built from TRBV7-9 and TRBJ2-5; D is unclear. The CDR3 totals 12 residues. Germline CDR1 is SEHNR and CDR2 is FQNEAQ (reference sequence). The V and J ends lost 5 bases and 0 bases respectively, with 4 bases between them. The CDR3 nucleotides are TGTGCCAGCAGCAGCGACCAAGAGACCCAGTACTTC. Its protein product is CASSSDQETQYF.

As concerns this clone: Distinct nucleotide sequences in the sample also encode this CDR3. The chain combines TRBV5-6 with TRBJ2-7, with 10 bases identical to TRBD1. Germline V lookup: CDR1 SGHDT, CDR2 YYEEEE. The CDR3 extends over 14 amino acids. The ends lost 3 bases at V and 2 bases at J; junction bases unmatched: 2. CDR3 sequence (DNA): TGTGCCAGCAGCTGGGGGACAGGGGCCTACGAGCAGTACTTC. It yields the protein CASSWGTGAYEQYF.

The chain employs TRBV19 and TRBJ2-5; D may be TRBD1 or TRBD2 (5 bases each). CDR1 and CDR2 from the germline V gene are LNHDA and SQIVND (reference sequence). Trimming pared 9 bases from V and 3 bases from J, leaving 14 bases between. The CDR3 totals 13 residues. CDR3 region: CASARDGEETQYF. The CDR3 bases are TGTGCCAGCGCCAGGGACGGCGAAGAGACCCAGTACTTC.